The rows below give T cell receptor beta chains drawn from one sample of a study of graft-versus-host responses after intestinal transplantation. TCRdb's copy holds only in-frame clones and misses some; the assay was immunoSEQ multiplex PCR. The sample includes around 87,000 clones, around 90% of them seen just once. These receptors have no known antigen. The sample was unstimulated CD8+ T cells sorted from spleen or lymph node cells, taken before transplant. All receptors come from a human donor who was the organ donor for an intestinal transplant. The CDR3 runs from the conserved cysteine through the conserved F or W. A D gene is named only where the DNA matches it firmly. Expanded clones are given a class, and other clones once, few, many or no size at all.

size,V,D,J,CDR3,DNA
.,TRBV27,.,TRBJ1-2,CASSLFGGSDYGYTF,TGTGCCAGCAGTTTATTTGGGGGCTCGGACTATGGCTACACCTTC
.,TRBV5-6,TRBD2,TRBJ2-5,CASSSPGLAGGQETQYF,TGTGCCAGCAGCTCACCGGGACTAGCGGGGGGGCAAGAGACCCAGTACTTC
once,TRBV4-3,.,TRBJ2-7,CASSQRGPYEQYF,TGCGCCAGCAGCCAAAGGGGCCCCTACGAGCAGTACTTC
.,TRBV7-9,.,TRBJ1-2,CASSHPRDIYGYTF,TGTGCCAGCAGCCACCCCCGGGACATCTATGGCTACACCTTC
.,TRBV27,.,TRBJ2-1,CASSLSEDRTLGYNEQFF,TGTGCCAGCAGTTTATCTGAGGACAGAACGCTGGGTTACAATGAGCAGTTCTTC
.,TRBV28,TRBD1,TRBJ2-7,CASTQTGGYEQYF,TGTGCCAGCACCCAAACAGGGGGCTACGAGCAGTACTTC
.,TRBV11-2,TRBD1,TRBJ2-7,CASSWGQSYEQYF,TGTGCCAGCAGCTGGGGACAGTCCTACGAGCAGTACTTC
.,TRBV19,.,TRBJ2-7,CASTMGSSYEQYF,TGTGCCAGTACCATGGGCAGCTCCTACGAGCAGTACTTC
.,TRBV4-3,.,TRBJ1-2,CASSHISRPYYGYTF,TGCGCCAGCAGCCACATTTCCAGGCCCTACTATGGCTACACCTTC
.,TRBV7-8,TRBD1,TRBJ1-1,CASSLAREGQGEANTEAFF,TGTGCCAGCAGCTTAGCGAGAGAGGGACAGGGAGAGGCGAACACTGAAGCTTTCTTT
.,TRBV5-6,.,TRBJ2-3,CASSLSRTADTQYF,TGTGCCAGCAGCTTGAGTCGGACAGCGGATACGCAGTATTTT
.,TRBV29-1,TRBD1,TRBJ1-4,CSVGTGGHLNEKLFF,TGCAGCGTTGGGACAGGGGGTCACCTTAATGAAAAACTGTTTTTT
.,TRBV2,.,TRBJ2-1,CASSEAQTFTSSNEQFF,TGTGCCAGCAGTGAAGCCCAGACATTTACTAGCTCCAATGAGCAGTTCTTC
.,TRBV7-8,.,TRBJ2-7,CASSLGGARSYEQYF,TGTGCCAGCAGCTTAGGAGGTGCTCGCTCCTACGAGCAGTACTTC
.,TRBV13,TRBD1,TRBJ1-1,CASGWTGNTEAFF,TGTGCCAGCGGCTGGACAGGGAACACTGAAGCTTTCTTT
.,TRBV6-1,.,TRBJ1-6,CASSEAKLVVNSPLHF,TGTGCCAGCAGTGAAGCGAAACTCGTGGTCAATTCACCCCTCCACTTT
.,TRBV4-2,.,TRBJ2-3,CASSQSGGRTDTQYF,TGTGCCAGCAGCCAAAGCGGCGGGCGCACAGATACGCAGTATTTT
.,TRBV7-8,.,TRBJ2-7,CASSAELQGRYEQYF,TGTGCCAGCAGCGCCGAATTACAGGGACGGTACGAGCAGTACTTC
.,TRBV9,TRBD1,TRBJ1-2,CASSVAQTGFGYTF,TGTGCCAGCAGCGTAGCTCAGACAGGGTTTGGCTACACCTTC
.,TRBV4-1,TRBD2,TRBJ2-7,CASSQEGAGGYEQYF,TGCGCCAGCAGCCAAGAAGGAGCGGGGGGCTACGAGCAGTACTTC
once,TRBV19,TRBD1,TRBJ1-5,CASSPGQGGIWEHF,TGTGCCAGTAGTCCAGGACAGGGGGGGATCTGGGAACATTTT
.,TRBV7-2,.,TRBJ1-1,CASSYGQRTEAFF,TGTGCCAGCAGCTACGGACAGCGGACTGAAGCTTTCTTT
.,TRBV9,TRBD1,TRBJ2-6,CASSHRDRNSGANVLTF,TGTGCCAGCAGCCACCGGGACAGGAACTCTGGGGCCAACGTCCTGACTTTC
.,TRBV9,TRBD2,TRBJ2-3,CASSVEGLAQDTQYF,TGTGCCAGCAGCGTAGAAGGACTAGCGCAAGATACGCAGTATTTT
.,TRBV19,.,TRBJ2-2,CASSSRGAGELFF,TGTGCCAGTAGTAGCAGGGGGGCCGGGGAGCTGTTTTTT
.,TRBV7-9,.,TRBJ2-7,CASSLGGGVSSYEQYF,TGTGCCAGCAGCTTAGGGGGCGGCGTGAGCTCCTACGAGCAGTACTTC
.,TRBV7-9,.,TRBJ1-1,CASSARGIFPEAFF,TGTGCCAGCAGCGCAAGAGGTATTTTCCCTGAAGCTTTCTTT
.,TRBV4-1,.,TRBJ1-2,CASSVNPRTRGYTF,TGCGCCAGCAGCGTAAACCCTCGTACCCGGGGCTACACCTTC
.,TRBV6-1,TRBD1,TRBJ1-1,CAGSDRGRRWWNTEAFF,TGTGCCGGCAGTGACAGGGGGCGAAGGTGGTGGAACACTGAAGCTTTCTTT
.,TRBV6-5,TRBD2,TRBJ2-1,CASLSPSGAYNEQFF,TGTGCCAGCCTGAGTCCTAGCGGGGCGTACAATGAGCAGTTCTTC
.,TRBV27,.,TRBJ1-3,CASSLSGVGNTIYF,TGTGCCAGCAGTTTATCAGGGGTCGGAAACACCATATATTTT
.,TRBV5-4,.,TRBJ2-1,CASSLARESYNEQFF,TGTGCCAGCAGCTTGGCAAGGGAGTCCTACAATGAGCAGTTCTTC
.,TRBV7-9,TRBD1,TRBJ1-3,CASSLGRGITNF,TGTGCCAGCAGCTTAGGCAGGGGGATTACGAATTTT
.,TRBV19,TRBD1,TRBJ1-1,CASSKTGGAGTEAFF,TGTGCCAGTAGTAAGACAGGGGGCGCGGGCACTGAAGCTTTCTTT
.,TRBV9,.,TRBJ1-2,CASSVAVTAYGYTF,TGTGCCAGCAGCGTAGCTGTGACAGCCTATGGCTACACCTTC
.,TRBV9,TRBD2,TRBJ2-7,CASSPSGATYEQYF,TGTGCCAGCAGCCCTAGCGGGGCTACCTACGAGCAGTACTTC
.,TRBV19,TRBD1,TRBJ1-1,CASSNRRTGGPNTEAFF,TGTGCCAGTAGTAATAGGAGGACAGGGGGCCCGAACACTGAAGCTTTCTTT
.,TRBV4-2,.,TRBJ1-4,CASSQDIEGIREKLFF,TGTGCCAGCAGCCAAGACATTGAGGGTATAAGGGAAAAACTGTTTTTT
once,TRBV5-6,TRBD2,TRBJ2-3,CASSLPSGATDTQYF,TGTGCCAGCAGCCTCCCAAGCGGGGCCACAGATACGCAGTATTTT
.,TRBV7-8,.,TRBJ2-7,CASSEDYSLPSYEQYF,TGTGCCAGCAGCGAGGACTATAGCCTCCCCTCCTACGAGCAGTACTTC
.,TRBV27,.,TRBJ2-1,CASSLNGGRGYNEQFF,TGTGCCAGCAGTTTAAATGGTGGCAGGGGATACAATGAGCAGTTCTTC
.,TRBV7-6,TRBD1,TRBJ2-7,CASSPGGVVGNYEQYF,TGTGCCAGCAGCCCAGGGGGTGTAGTGGGGAACTACGAGCAGTACTTC